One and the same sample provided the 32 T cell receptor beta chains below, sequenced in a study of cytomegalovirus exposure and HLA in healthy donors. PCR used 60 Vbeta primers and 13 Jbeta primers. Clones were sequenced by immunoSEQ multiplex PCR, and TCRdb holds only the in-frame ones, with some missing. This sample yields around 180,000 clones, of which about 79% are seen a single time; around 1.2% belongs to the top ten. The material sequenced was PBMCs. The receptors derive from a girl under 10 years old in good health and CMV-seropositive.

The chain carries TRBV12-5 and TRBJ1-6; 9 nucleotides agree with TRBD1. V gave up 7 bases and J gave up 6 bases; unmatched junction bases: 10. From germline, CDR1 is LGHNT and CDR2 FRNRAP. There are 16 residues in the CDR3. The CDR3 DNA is TGTGCTAGTGCCCTGACAGGGGGAATGCGTAATTCACCCCTCCACTTT. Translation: CASALTGGMRNSPLHF.

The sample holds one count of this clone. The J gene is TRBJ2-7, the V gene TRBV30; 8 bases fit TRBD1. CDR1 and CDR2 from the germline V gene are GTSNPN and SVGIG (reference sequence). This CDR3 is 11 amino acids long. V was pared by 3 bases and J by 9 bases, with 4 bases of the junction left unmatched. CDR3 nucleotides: TGTGCCTGGAGCGACAGGGGAGGGCAGTACTTC. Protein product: CAWSDRGGQYF.

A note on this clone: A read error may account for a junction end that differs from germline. The CDR3 protein is CNVRTGTSGGADTQYF. In DNA, the CDR3 is TGCAACGTTAGAACCGGGACTAGCGGGGGGGCCGATACGCAGTATTTT. The chain combines TRBV29-1 with TRBJ2-3; 16 nucleotides agree with TRBD2. The CDR3 totals 16 residues. The germline V gene encodes CDR1 SQVTM and CDR2 ANQGSEA.

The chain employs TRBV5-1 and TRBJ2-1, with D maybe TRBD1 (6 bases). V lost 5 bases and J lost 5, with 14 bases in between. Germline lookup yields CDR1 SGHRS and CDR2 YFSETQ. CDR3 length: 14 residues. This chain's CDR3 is CASRARKGDNEQFF. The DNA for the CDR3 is TGCGCCAGCAGGGCACGTAAGGGGGACAATGAGCAGTTCTTC.

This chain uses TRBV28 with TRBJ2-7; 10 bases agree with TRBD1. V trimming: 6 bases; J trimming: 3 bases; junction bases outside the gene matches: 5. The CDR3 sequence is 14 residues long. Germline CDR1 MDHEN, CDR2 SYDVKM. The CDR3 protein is CASSPGQGGYEQYF. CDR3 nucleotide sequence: TGTGCCAGCAGCCCTGGACAGGGGGGCTACGAGCAGTACTTC.

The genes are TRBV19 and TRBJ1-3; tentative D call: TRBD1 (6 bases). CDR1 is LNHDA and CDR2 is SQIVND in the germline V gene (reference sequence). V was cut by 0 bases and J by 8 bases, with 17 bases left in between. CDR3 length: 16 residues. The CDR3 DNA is TGTGCCAGTAGTATAGAGGATCAACAGGGAAGACACACCATATATTTT. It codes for CASSIEDQQGRHTIYF.

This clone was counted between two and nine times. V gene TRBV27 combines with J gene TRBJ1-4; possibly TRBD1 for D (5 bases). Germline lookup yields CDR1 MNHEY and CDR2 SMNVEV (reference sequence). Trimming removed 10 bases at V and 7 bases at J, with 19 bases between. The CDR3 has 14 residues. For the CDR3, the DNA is TGTGCCACCAGGGAGTTGGGAGGCCGTGAAAAACTGTTTTTT. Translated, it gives CATRELGGREKLFF.

The CDR3 sequence is CASSQCDRESKPYYEQYF. CDR3 nucleotide sequence: TGCGCCAGCAGTCAATGTGATCGGGAGTCAAAGCCCTATTACGAGCAGTACTTC. This chain joins TRBV23-1 and TRBJ2-7, with a tentative D call TRBD2 (6 bases). TRBV23-1 is annotated as an ORF whose role is uncertain. V lost 1 base and J 4 bases, leaving 23 bases between the germline ends. The CDR3 runs 18 residues.

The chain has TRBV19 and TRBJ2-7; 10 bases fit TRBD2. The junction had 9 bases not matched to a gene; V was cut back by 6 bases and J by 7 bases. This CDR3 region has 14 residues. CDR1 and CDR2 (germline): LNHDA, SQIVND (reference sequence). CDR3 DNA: TGTGCCAGTAGCCCTAGCGGGAGACTCGGAGAGCAGTACTTC. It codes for CASSPSGRLGEQYF.

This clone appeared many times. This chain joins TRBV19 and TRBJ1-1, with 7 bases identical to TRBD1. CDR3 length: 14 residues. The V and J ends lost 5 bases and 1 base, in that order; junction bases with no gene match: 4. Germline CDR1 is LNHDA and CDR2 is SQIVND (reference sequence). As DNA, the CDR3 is TGTGCCAGTAGTGTGGGACAGCAGAACACTGAAGCTTTCTTT. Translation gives CASSVGQQNTEAFF.

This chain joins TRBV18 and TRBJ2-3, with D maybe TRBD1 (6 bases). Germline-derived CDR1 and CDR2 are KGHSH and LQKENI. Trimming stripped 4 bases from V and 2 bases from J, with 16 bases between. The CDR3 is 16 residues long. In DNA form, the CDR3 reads TGTGCCAGCTCACAGGTTGGGGGCTCCCTCACAGATACGCAGTATTTT. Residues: CASSQVGGSLTDTQYF.

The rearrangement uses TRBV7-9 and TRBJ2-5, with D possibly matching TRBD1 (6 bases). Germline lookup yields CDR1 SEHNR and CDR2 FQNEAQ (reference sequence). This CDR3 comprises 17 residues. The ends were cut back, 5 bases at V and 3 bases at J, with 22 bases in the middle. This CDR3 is CASSVRQDVKRKETQYF. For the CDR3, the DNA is TGTGCCAGCAGCGTACGACAGGACGTTAAAAGGAAAGAGACCCAGTACTTC.

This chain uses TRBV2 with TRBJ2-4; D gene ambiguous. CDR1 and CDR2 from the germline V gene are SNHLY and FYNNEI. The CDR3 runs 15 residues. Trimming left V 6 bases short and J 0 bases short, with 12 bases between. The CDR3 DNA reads TGTGCCAGCAGAACAGAGCAATTAGCCAAAAACATTCAGTACTTC. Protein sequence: CASRTEQLAKNIQYF.

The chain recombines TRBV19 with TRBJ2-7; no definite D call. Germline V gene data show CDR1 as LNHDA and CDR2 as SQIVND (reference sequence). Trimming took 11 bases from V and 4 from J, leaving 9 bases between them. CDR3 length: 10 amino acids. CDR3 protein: CAGQIYEQYF. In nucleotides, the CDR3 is TGTGCCGGGCAGATTTACGAGCAGTACTTC.

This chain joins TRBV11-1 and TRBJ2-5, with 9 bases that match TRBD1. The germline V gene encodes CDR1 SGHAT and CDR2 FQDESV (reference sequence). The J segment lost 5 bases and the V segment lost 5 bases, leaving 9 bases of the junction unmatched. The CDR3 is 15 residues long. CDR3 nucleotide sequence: TGTGCCAGCAGCCTCCGGGACAGGGTTGGGGAGACCCAGTACTTC. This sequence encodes CASSLRDRVGETQYF.

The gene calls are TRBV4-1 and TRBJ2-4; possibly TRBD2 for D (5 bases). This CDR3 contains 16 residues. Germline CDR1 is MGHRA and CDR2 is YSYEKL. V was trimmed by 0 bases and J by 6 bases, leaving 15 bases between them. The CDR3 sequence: CASSQDEPLGRNIQYF. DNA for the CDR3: TGCGCCAGCAGCCAAGACGAGCCCTTAGGGAGAAACATTCAGTACTTC.

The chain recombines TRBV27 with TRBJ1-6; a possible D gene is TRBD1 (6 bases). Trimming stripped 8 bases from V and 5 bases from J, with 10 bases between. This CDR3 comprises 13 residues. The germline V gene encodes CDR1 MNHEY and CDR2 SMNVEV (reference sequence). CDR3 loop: CASGQSNNSPLHF. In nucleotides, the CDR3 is TGTGCCAGCGGACAGTCCAATAATTCACCCCTCCACTTT.

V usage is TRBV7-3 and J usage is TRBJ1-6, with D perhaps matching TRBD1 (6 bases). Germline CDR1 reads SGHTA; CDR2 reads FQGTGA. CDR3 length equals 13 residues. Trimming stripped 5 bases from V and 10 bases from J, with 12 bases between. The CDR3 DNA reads TGTGCCAGCAGCAACAGGGCGGGCTCACCCCTCCACTTT. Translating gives CASSNRAGSPLHF.

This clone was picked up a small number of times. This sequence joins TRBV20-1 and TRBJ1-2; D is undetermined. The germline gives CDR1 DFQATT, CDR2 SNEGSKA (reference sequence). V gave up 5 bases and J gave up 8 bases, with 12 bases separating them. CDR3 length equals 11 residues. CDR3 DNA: TGCAGTGCTCCTGGCCCGGGGGGCTACACCTTC. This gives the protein CSAPGPGGYTF.

CDR3 protein: CATSRDRDRERGYTF. DNA of the CDR3: TGTGCCACCAGCAGAGATAGAGACAGGGAACGTGGCTACACCTTC. V gene TRBV15 combines with J gene TRBJ1-2, with 7 positions matching TRBD1. The CDR3 sequence is 15 residues long. Germline trimming cut 0 bases from V and 7 bases from J; bases unmatched to any gene: 8. Looked up from germline, CDR1 is LNHNV and CDR2 is YYDKDF (reference sequence). The entire variable domain, with the rest obtained from reference TRBV15 and TRBJ1-2, is as follows: DAMVIQNPRYQVTQFGKPVTLSCSQTLNHNVMYWYQQKSSQAPKLLFHYYDKDFNNEADTPDNFQSRRPNTSFCFLDIRSPGLGDTAMYLCATSRDRDRERGYTFGSGTRLTVV.

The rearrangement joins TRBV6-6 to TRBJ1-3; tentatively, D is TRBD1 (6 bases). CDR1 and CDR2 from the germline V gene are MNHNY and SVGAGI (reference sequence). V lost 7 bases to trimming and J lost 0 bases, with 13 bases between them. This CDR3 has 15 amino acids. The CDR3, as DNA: TGTGCCAGCATGGGGGCAGGGTCCTCTGGAAACACCATATATTTT. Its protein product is CASMGAGSSGNTIYF.

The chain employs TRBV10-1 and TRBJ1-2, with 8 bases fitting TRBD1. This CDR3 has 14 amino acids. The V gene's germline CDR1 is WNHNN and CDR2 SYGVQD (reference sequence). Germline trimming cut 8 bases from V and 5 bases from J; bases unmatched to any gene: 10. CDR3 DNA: TGCGCCAGCGCCCACGGGACAGGCATATATGGCTACACCTTC. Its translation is CASAHGTGIYGYTF.

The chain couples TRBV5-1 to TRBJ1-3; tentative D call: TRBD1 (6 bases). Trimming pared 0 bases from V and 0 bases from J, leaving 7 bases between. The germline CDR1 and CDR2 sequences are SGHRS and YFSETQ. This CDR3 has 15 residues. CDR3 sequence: CASSLEGGSGNTIYF. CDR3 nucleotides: TGCGCCAGCAGCTTGGAAGGGGGCTCTGGAAACACCATATATTTT. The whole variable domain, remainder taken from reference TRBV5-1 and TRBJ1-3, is KAGVTQTPRYLIKTRGQQVTLSCSPISGHRSVSWYQQTPGQGLQFLFEYFSETQRNKGNFPGRFSGRQFSNSRSEMNVSTLELGDSALYLCASSLEGGSGNTIYFGEGSWLTVV.

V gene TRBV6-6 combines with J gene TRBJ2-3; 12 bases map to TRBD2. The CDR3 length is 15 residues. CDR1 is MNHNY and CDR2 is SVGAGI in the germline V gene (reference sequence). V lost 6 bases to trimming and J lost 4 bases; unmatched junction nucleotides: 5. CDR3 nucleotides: TGTGCCAGCAGCCTAGCGGGAGGGCTTGCAGATACGCAGTATTTT. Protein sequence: CASSLAGGLADTQYF.

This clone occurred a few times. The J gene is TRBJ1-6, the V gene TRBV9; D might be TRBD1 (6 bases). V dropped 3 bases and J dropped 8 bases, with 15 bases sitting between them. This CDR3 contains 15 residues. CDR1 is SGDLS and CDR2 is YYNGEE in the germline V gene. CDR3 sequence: CASSDAGTTDSPLHF. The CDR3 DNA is TGTGCCAGCAGCGACGCCGGGACAACCGATTCACCCCTCCACTTT.

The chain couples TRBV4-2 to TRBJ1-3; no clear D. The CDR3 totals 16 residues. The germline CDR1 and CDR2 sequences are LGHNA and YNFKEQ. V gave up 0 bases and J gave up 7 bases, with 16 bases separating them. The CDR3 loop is CASSQDPGNIGNTIYF. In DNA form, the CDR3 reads TGTGCCAGCAGCCAAGATCCGGGGAACATAGGCAACACCATATATTTT.

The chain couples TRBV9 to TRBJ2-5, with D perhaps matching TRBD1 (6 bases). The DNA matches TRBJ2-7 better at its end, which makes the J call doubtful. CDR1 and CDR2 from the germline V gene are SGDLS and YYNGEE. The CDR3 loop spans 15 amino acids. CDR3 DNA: TGTGCCAGCAGCGTAGGACAGGCAAGCTCCTACGAGCAGTACTTC. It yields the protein CASSVGQASSYEQYF.

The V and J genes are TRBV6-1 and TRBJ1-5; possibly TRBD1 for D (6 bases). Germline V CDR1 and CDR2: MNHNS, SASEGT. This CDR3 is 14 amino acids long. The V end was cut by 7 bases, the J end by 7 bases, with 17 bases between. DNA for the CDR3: TGTGCCAGCACTATAGGGGGGGTCTGGCAGCCCCAGCATTTT. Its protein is CASTIGGVWQPQHF.

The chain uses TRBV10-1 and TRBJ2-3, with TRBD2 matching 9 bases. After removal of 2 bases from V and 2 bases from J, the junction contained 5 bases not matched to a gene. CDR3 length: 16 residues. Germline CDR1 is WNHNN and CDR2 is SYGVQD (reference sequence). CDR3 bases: TGCGCCAGCAGTGAGGTAGCGGGGGCCATCACAGATACGCAGTATTTT. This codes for CASSEVAGAITDTQYF.

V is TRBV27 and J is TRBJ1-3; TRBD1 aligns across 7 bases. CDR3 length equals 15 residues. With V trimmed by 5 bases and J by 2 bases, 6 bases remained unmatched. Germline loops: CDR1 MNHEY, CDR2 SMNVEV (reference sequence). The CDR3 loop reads CASSPRQGAGNTIYF. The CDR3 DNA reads TGTGCCAGCAGTCCCAGACAGGGCGCTGGAAACACCATATATTTT.

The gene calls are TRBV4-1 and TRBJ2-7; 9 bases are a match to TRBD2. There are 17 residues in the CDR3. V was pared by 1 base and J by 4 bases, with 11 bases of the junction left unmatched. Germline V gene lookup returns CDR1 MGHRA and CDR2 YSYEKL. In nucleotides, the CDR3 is TGCGCCAGCAGCCAAGGCCACCTGGGACTAGCACATTACGAGCAGTACTTC. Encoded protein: CASSQGHLGLAHYEQYF.

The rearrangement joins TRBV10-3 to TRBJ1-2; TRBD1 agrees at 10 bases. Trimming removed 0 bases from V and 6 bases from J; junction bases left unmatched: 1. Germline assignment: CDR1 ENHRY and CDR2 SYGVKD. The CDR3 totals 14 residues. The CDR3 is CAISESGTGDGYTF. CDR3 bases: TGTGCCATCAGTGAGTCCGGGACAGGGGATGGCTACACCTTC.